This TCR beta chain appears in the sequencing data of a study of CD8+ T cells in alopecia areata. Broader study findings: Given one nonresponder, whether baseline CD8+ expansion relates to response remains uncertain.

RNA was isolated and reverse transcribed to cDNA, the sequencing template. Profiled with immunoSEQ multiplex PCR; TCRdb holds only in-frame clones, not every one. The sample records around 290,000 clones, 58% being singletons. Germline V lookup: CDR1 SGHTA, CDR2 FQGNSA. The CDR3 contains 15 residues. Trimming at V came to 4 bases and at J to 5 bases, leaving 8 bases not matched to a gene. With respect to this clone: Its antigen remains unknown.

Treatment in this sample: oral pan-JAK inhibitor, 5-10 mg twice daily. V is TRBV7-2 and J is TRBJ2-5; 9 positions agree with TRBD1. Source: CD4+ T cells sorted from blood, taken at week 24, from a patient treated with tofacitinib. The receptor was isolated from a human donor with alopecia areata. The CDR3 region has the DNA TGTGCCAGCAGCTCCTACAGGGGGCGAGGGGAGACCCAGTACTTC. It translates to CASSSYRGRGETQYF.